Included here is one T cell receptor (beta chain) sequence, with context. Trimming left V 5 bases short and J 4 bases short, with 20 bases between. The CDR3 contains 16 residues. CDR1 is SGHVS, CDR2 FQNEAQ, per germline. Repertoires were generated with immunoSEQ multiplex PCR, while TCRdb's copy carries only in-frame clones and drops some. The sample consists of over 75,000 clones, about 86% of them appearing once. This record comes from a study of blood T cell repertoires in COVID-19. Enrollment of patients from Seattle took place during active infection, with longitudinal follow-up. The TCR comes from a man in his forties or fifties with COVID-19, enrolled during active disease. The rearrangement joins TRBV7-8 to TRBJ1-1; D perhaps matches TRBD1 (6 bases). The sequencing input was peripheral blood. The CDR3 spells CASSLRTARWGTEAFF. As DNA, the CDR3 is TGTGCCAGCAGCCTCAGGACAGCTAGATGGGGCACTGAAGCTTTCTTT.